Reported below is one T cell receptor beta chain. Trimming shortened V by 2 bases and J by 5 bases, and 8 bases separated the two germline ends. The CDR3 consists of 13 residues. The germline V gene encodes CDR1 SGHNT and CDR2 YYREEE (reference sequence). The data belong to a study of control samples from healthy donors and cancer patients. The data were produced by immunoSEQ multiplex PCR, yet TCRdb's version contains in-frame clones alone and is incomplete. The sample shows over 100,000 clones, 90% of them seen only once. Sequencing input: blood. The genes are TRBV5-4 and TRBJ1-5; TRBD1 might be the D (5 bases). This sequence originates from a human donor in good health. The donor label of this sample is uncertain. CDR3 amino acids: CASSLIGDQPQHF. The CDR3, as DNA: TGTGCCAGCAGCTTAATAGGGGATCAGCCCCAGCATTTT.